The rows below give T cell receptor beta chains drawn from one sample of a study of blood T cells in healthy people across ages. TCRdb re-called the 5' RACE reads with MiXCR, one entry per CDR3 protein. The profile covers about 780,000 distinct CDR3 sequences, with about half appearing a single time and less than 20% taken by the ten largest. The specimen sequenced was blood. The origin of the receptors is a man older than 75 in good health. The CDR3 runs from the conserved cysteine through the conserved F or W. Each record gives: V gene, J gene, clone size, D gene, CDR3 protein, CDR3 DNA. The D gene is left open where the match is weak. The listing skips clone size in some rows; elsewhere it reads once, few, many or a size class.

V: TRBV4-2; J: TRBJ1-5; size: -; D: -; CDR3: CASSLHLQGPEAQHF; DNA: TGTGCCAGCAGTCTTCATCTTCAGGGGCCAGAGGCCCAGCATTTT
V: TRBV29-1; J: TRBJ2-1; size: -; D: -; CDR3: CSAASSYNEQFF; DNA: TGCAGCGCGGCGAGTTCCTACAATGAGCAGTTCTTC
V: TRBV10-3; J: TRBJ2-6; size: -; D: -; CDR3: CAISPQGANVLTF; DNA: TGTGCCATCAGCCCCCAAGGGGCCAACGTCCTGACTTTC
V: TRBV27; J: TRBJ2-1; size: -; D: TRBD2; CDR3: CASSPGRGGLGFF; DNA: TGTGCCAGCAGTCCAGGTCGGGGGGGTCTGGGGTTCTTC
V: TRBV20-1; J: TRBJ2-5; size: -; D: -; CDR3: CSAREEETQYF; DNA: TGCAGTGCTAGGGAGGAAGAGACCCAGTACTTC
V: TRBV7-2; J: TRBJ2-2; size: -; D: TRBD2; CDR3: CASTGLAGGGLFF; DNA: TGTGCCAGCACGGGACTAGCGGGAGGAGGGCTGTTTTTT
V: TRBV12-3/TRBV12-4; J: TRBJ2-7; size: many; D: -; CDR3: CASTPPGAAEQYF; DNA: TGTGCCAGCACCCCTCCGGGGGCAGCAGAGCAGTACTTC
V: TRBV5-1; J: TRBJ2-7; size: few; D: TRBD2; CDR3: CASSLASGVSYEQYF; DNA: TGCGCCAGCAGCTTGGCCAGCGGGGTATCCTACGAGCAGTACTTC
V: TRBV3-1; J: TRBJ2-7; size: -; D: -; CDR3: CASSQVSGTLYEQYF; DNA: TGTGCCAGCAGCCAAGTGAGCGGAACCCTTTACGAGCAGTACTTC
V: TRBV6-5; J: TRBJ2-7; size: few; D: -; CDR3: CASRVGASEQYF; DNA: TGTGCCAGCAGGGTAGGGGCCTCCGAGCAGTACTTC
V: TRBV29-1; J: TRBJ2-7; size: many; D: -; CDR3: CSVEAIGSYEQYF; DNA: TGCAGCGTTGAAGCGATCGGGAGTTACGAGCAGTACTTC
V: TRBV7-2; J: TRBJ2-3; size: many; D: -; CDR3: CASSGTPIRDTQYF; DNA: TGTGCCAGCAGCGGGACCCCGATTAGGGATACGCAGTATTTT
V: TRBV12-3/TRBV12-4; J: TRBJ2-3; size: -; D: TRBD1; CDR3: CANSQGQGVDTQYF; DNA: TGTGCCAACTCCCAAGGACAGGGCGTGGATACGCAGTATTTT
V: TRBV6-2/TRBV6-3; J: TRBJ2-3; size: -; D: -; CDR3: CALSARTSTDTQYF; DNA: TGTGCCCTCTCAGCACGGACCAGCACAGATACGCAGTATTTT
V: TRBV7-3; J: TRBJ2-1; size: many; D: TRBD2; CDR3: CASSLTREGRNEQFF; DNA: TGTGCCAGCAGCTTAACTCGGGAGGGCCGCAATGAGCAGTTCTTC
V: TRBV12-3/TRBV12-4; J: TRBJ2-3; size: -; D: -; CDR3: CASSPGLKTDTQYF; DNA: TGTGCCAGCAGCCCCGGACTCAAAACAGATACGCAGTATTTT
V: TRBV12-3/TRBV12-4; J: TRBJ2-5; size: -; D: TRBD1; CDR3: CASSYGQGPGEQYF; DNA: TGTGCCAGCAGTTATGGACAGGGTCCCGGGGAGCAGTACTTC
V: TRBV20-1; J: TRBJ2-1; size: -; D: -; CDR3: CSARAGFLEQFF; DNA: TGCAGTGCTAGAGCGGGGTTTTTGGAGCAGTTCTTC
V: TRBV12-3/TRBV12-4; J: TRBJ2-7; size: -; D: -; CDR3: CASSLFEGREQYF; DNA: TGTGCCAGCAGTTTATTCGAGGGAAGGGAGCAGTACTTC
V: TRBV9; J: TRBJ2-5; size: few; D: -; CDR3: CASSAEDWTDYNEQYF; DNA: TGTGCCAGCAGCGCCGAAGATTGGACAGATTACAATGAGCAGTACTTC
V: TRBV5-1; J: TRBJ2-3; size: -; D: -; CDR3: CASSFRTPNGDTQYF; DNA: TGCGCCAGCAGCTTCAGGACTCCAAACGGGGATACGCAGTATTTT
V: TRBV27; J: TRBJ2-2; size: -; D: -; CDR3: CASSLGLLAGELFF; DNA: TGTGCCAGCAGTTTAGGCCTCCTGGCCGGGGAGCTGTTTTTT
V: TRBV20-1; J: TRBJ2-1; size: -; D: TRBD2; CDR3: CSARDPTSGLSSYNEQFF; DNA: TGCAGTGCTAGAGATCCAACTAGCGGCCTAAGCTCCTACAATGAGCAGTTCTTC
V: TRBV4-2; J: TRBJ2-2; size: -; D: TRBD2; CDR3: CASSQELAGGPGGTGELFF; DNA: TGTGCCAGTAGCCAAGAACTAGCGGGAGGGCCGGGGGGAACCGGGGAGCTGTTTTTT
V: TRBV28; J: TRBJ2-1; size: once; D: -; CDR3: CASSARSRDEQFF; DNA: TGTGCCAGCAGTGCACGGAGTAGGGATGAGCAGTTCTTC
V: TRBV30; J: TRBJ1-1; size: few; D: TRBD1; CDR3: CAWSVGRQGDTEAFF; DNA: TGTGCCTGGAGTGTGGGTAGACAGGGTGACACTGAAGCTTTCTTT
V: TRBV11-2; J: TRBJ1-1; size: -; D: TRBD1; CDR3: CASSPGQGLKGAEAFF; DNA: TGTGCCAGCAGCCCCGGACAGGGGCTTAAAGGTGCTGAAGCTTTCTTT
V: TRBV7-2; J: TRBJ2-4; size: -; D: -; CDR3: CASSSGGAPQREQYF; DNA: TGTGCCAGCAGCTCCGGAGGGGCCCCTCAGAGGGAGCAGTACTTC
V: TRBV20-1; J: TRBJ1-6; size: -; D: -; CDR3: CSLRGRTNSPLHF; DNA: TGCAGTCTACGAGGACGGACCAATTCACCCCTCCACTTT
V: TRBV14; J: TRBJ2-7; size: -; D: TRBD1; CDR3: CASSQPKQGPISYEQYF; DNA: TGTGCCAGCAGCCAACCTAAACAGGGGCCGATCTCCTACGAGCAGTACTTC
V: TRBV5-1; J: TRBJ2-4; size: once; D: TRBD1; CDR3: CVSSLGTGGGNIQYF; DNA: TGCGTCAGCAGCTTAGGGACAGGGGGCGGAAACATTCAGTACTTC
V: TRBV6-2/TRBV6-3; J: TRBJ2-1; size: -; D: TRBD2; CDR3: CASSYRTSGLVEQFF; DNA: TGTGCCAGCAGTTACCGGACTAGCGGGTTGGTTGAGCAGTTCTTC
V: TRBV6-6; J: TRBJ2-7; size: -; D: TRBD1; CDR3: CASSYSFGTGAYEQYF; DNA: TGTGCCAGCAGTTACTCGTTTGGGACAGGGGCCTACGAGCAGTACTTC
V: TRBV20-1; J: TRBJ2-7; size: -; D: -; CDR3: CSAPTPSDYEQYF; DNA: TGCAGTGCCCCCACCCCCTCAGACTACGAGCAGTACTTC
V: TRBV5-1; J: TRBJ2-3; size: -; D: -; CDR3: CASSPGPRTGTDTQYF; DNA: TGCGCCAGCAGCCCGGGACCCAGAACCGGCACAGATACGCAGTATTTT
V: TRBV6-6; J: TRBJ2-7; size: -; D: TRBD1; CDR3: CASSWGTGAIRYEQYF; DNA: TGTGCCAGCAGTTGGGGGACAGGGGCGATCCGGTACGAGCAGTACTTC
V: TRBV10-3; J: TRBJ2-1; size: few; D: TRBD2; CDR3: CAIGTSGRTNEQFF; DNA: TGTGCCATCGGGACTAGCGGGAGGACTAATGAGCAGTTCTTC
V: TRBV20-1; J: TRBJ1-2; size: -; D: TRBD1; CDR3: CSARDRGGYGYTF; DNA: TGCAGTGCTCGGGACAGGGGAGGCTATGGCTACACCTTC
V: TRBV30; J: TRBJ2-2; size: once; D: -; CDR3: CAWSVVANTGELFF; DNA: TGTGCCTGGAGTGTTGTGGCGAACACCGGGGAGCTGTTTTTT
V: TRBV12-3/TRBV12-4; J: TRBJ2-5; size: -; D: TRBD2; CDR3: CASSSGLTGEETQYF; DNA: TGTGCCAGCAGTTCGGGACTAACGGGAGAAGAGACCCAGTACTTC
V: TRBV20-1; J: TRBJ2-3; size: -; D: TRBD2; CDR3: CSAIPGLAAADTQYF; DNA: TGCAGTGCTATCCCGGGACTAGCGGCAGCAGATACGCAGTATTTT
V: TRBV20-1; J: TRBJ2-1; size: few; D: -; CDR3: CSELRYNEQFF; DNA: TGCAGTGAGTTGAGATACAATGAGCAGTTCTTC